This T cell receptor (beta chain) was retrieved from a study of blood T cell repertoires in COVID-19. Overall study context: There were acute and convalescent COVID-19 samples, and they came from the United States, Italy and Spain. PBMCs, B-cell-depleted T cells, or T cells provided the cDNA or gDNA that made up the material.

Per the authors' pipeline: Researchers report that nucleated cell counts were estimated from reference gene primer amplification. Clones were read by immunoSEQ multiplex PCR, and TCRdb kept only the in-frame ones, dropping some. V and J calls plus clone size are reproduced from that table; the DNA served to infer D and trimming. The sample consists of around 70,000 clones, about nine tenths of them appearing once. The CDR3 contains 14 residues. The germline gives CDR1 SGDLS, CDR2 YYNGEE. Trimming at V came to 4 bases and at J to 1 base, leaving 4 bases not matched to a gene. The TCR originated in a woman older than 75 with active or convalescent COVID-19. What was sequenced was peripheral blood. The rearrangement joins TRBV9 to TRBJ2-5, with TRBD2 matching 7 bases. CDR3 in amino acids: CASSPWTSQETQYF. The CDR3 DNA is TGTGCCAGCAGCCCTTGGACTAGCCAAGAGACCCAGTACTTC. The full variable domain, in which reference TRBV9 and TRBJ2-5 provide the parts outside the CDR3, is DSGVTQTPKHLITATGQRVTLRCSPRSGDLSVYWYQQSLDQGLQFLIQYYNGEERAKGNILERFSAQQFPDLHSELNLSSLELGDSALYFCASSPWTSQETQYFGPGTRLLVL.